Below, one T cell receptor (beta chain) is given with its context. Germline-derived CDR1 and CDR2 are ENHRY and SYGVKD. The CDR3 loop spans 12 amino acids. V lost 6 bases, J lost 3 bases, and 6 bases lay in between. TCR beta VDJ and CDR3 profiling used genomic DNA as template. TCRdb passed the reads through MiXCR, listing each CDR3 protein once. The sample includes 50,000 or so distinct CDR3 sequences, around 60% seen only once; the top ten take about 15%. This sample stems from a study of CD8+CD57+ T cells in acquired aplastic anemia. Selection for sequencing was limited to patients who had shown CD8+CD57+ cell expansion by flow cytometry.

The rearrangement uses TRBV10-3 and TRBJ1-5; D is ambiguous. The sample consisted of sorted CD4+, CD8+, or CD8+CD57+ T cells (not recorded which) from PBMCs. The TCR originated in a human donor with aplastic anemia. CDR3 sequence: CAISPNNQPQHF. Here the CDR3 DNA reads TGTGCCATCAGCCCTAACAATCAGCCCCAGCATTTT.